One T cell receptor (beta chain) is described in this entry. The target antigen is unknown. This sample was taken from a study of T cell responses to AZD1222 COVID-19 vaccine. Background on the study: Second doses at about 4 or about 12 weeks were pooled. The study, taken as a whole, reports: The peak T cell response came first, and repertoires were sampled only after it. Spike was spanned by vaccine-associated CD4 TCRs, with dominance at 160-218 and 743-854.

The repertoire was sequenced with immunoSEQ multiplex PCR; TCRdb's copy has only in-frame clones and lacks some. The table has 90,000 to 120,000 clones, around 89% seen once. Trimming cost V 0 bases and J 6 bases; bases outside gene matches: 14. The CDR3 loop spans 17 amino acids. Germline lookup yields CDR1 SGDLS and CDR2 YYNGEE. This chain uses TRBV9 with TRBJ1-2; TRBD1 agrees at 7 bases. Sequenced material: peripheral blood, taken on day 0 of AZD1222 vaccination. This clonotype was obtained from an adult in good health. This CDR3 is CASSVGSRQGSPDGYTF. CDR3 nucleotide sequence: TGTGCCAGCAGCGTAGGTAGCAGACAGGGCTCACCCGATGGCTACACCTTC.